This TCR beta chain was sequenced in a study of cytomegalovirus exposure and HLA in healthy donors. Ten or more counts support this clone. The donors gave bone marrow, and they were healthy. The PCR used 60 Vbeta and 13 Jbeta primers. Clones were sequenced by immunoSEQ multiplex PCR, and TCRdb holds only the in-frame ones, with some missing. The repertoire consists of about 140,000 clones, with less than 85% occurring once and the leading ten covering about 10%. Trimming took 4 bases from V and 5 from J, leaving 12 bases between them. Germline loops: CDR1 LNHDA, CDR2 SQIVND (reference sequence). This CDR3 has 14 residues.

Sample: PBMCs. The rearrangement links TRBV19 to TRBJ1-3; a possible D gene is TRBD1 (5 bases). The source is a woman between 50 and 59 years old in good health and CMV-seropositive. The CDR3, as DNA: TGTGCCAGTAGTAATCAGGGTTCGAGAAACACCATATATTTT. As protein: CASSNQGSRNTIYF.